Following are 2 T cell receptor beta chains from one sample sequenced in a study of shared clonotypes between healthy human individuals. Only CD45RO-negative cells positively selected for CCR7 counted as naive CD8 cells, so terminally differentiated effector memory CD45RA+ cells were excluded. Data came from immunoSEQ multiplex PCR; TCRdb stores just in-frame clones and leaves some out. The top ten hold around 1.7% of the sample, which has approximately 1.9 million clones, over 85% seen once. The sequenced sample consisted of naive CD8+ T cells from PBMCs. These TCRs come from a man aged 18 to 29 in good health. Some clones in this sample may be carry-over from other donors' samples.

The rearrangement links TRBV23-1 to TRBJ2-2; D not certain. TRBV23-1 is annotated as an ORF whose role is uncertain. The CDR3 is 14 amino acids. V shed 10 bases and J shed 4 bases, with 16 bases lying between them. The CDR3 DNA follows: TGCGCCACCCTACCGGTAAACTTCACCGGGGAGCTGTTTTTT. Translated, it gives CATLPVNFTGELFF.

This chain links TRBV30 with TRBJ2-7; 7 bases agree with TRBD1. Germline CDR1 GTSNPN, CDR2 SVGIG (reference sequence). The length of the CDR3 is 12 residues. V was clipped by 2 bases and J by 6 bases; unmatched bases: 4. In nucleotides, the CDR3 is TGTGCCTGGAGTCGACAGGGTGGCGAGCAGTACTTC. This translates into CAWSRQGGEQYF.